The 15 T cell receptor beta chains reported below all come from one sample, sequenced in a study of CXCR3-negative and CXCR3-positive naive CD8 T cells. Libraries of TRB cDNA were made by 5' RACE and carried UMIs. TCRdb reprocessed the 5' RACE reads and keeps a single row for each CDR3 protein, giving no DNA. This repertoire includes 5,000 or so distinct CDR3 sequences. Material for sequencing was naive CXCR3- CD8+ T cells from blood. Subset described: CD45RO-CCR7+CD27+CD95- naive CD8+ T cells lacking CXCR3 (TNR3-). The receptors originated from a human donor in good health. Some clones in this sample may be carry-over from other donors' samples.

The V call is TRBV20-1, the J call TRBJ2-2. The germline gives CDR1 DFQATT, CDR2 SNEGSKA (reference sequence). The length of the CDR3 is 15 residues. CDR3 amino acids: CSASNLRDSAGELFF.

The chain is built from TRBV19 and TRBJ1-1; the TRBD1 assignment by TCRdb is unverifiable without DNA. The CDR3 covers 14 residues. Germline V gene sequence: CDR1 LNHDA, CDR2 SQIVND (reference sequence). The chain's CDR3 is CASSQGASWTEAFF.

The chain recombines TRBV9 with TRBJ1-1; the TRBD1 assignment by TCRdb is unverifiable without DNA. The CDR3 contains 16 residues. The germline V gene has CDR1 SGDLS and CDR2 YYNGEE. CDR3 in amino acids: CASSVVITGEQSEAFF.

The V gene is TRBV29-1, the J gene TRBJ2-1; no DNA is available, so the TRBD2 call from TCRdb remains unchecked. Germline CDR1 reads SQVTM; CDR2 reads ANQGSEA. The CDR3 sequence is 12 residues long. The chain's CDR3 is CSVESTASEQFF.

Judged by frequency, this clonotype is medium-sized. The gene calls are TRBV7-9 and TRBJ2-7; TCRdb names TRBD2, which stays unverified in the absence of DNA. This CDR3 spans 14 amino acids. Germline V gene sequence: CDR1 SEHNR, CDR2 FQNEAQ (reference sequence). CDR3 sequence: CASSLPQRAHEQYF. Using reference TRBV7-9 and TRBJ2-7 for the parts outside the CDR3, the full variable domain is DTGVSQNPRHKITKRGQNVTFRCDPISEHNRLYWYRQTLGQGPEFLTYFQNEAQLEKSRLLSDRFSAERPKGSFSTLEIQRTEQGDSAMYLCASSLPQRAHEQYFGPGTRLTVT.

By frequency, this clonotype is medium-sized. The rearrangement uses TRBV3-1 and TRBJ2-5. CDR1 LGHDT and CDR2 YNNKEL come from the germline V gene (reference sequence). The CDR3 extends over 15 amino acids. The chain's CDR3 is CASSADHRDEGTQYF.

The V gene is TRBV12-3 or TRBV12-4, the J gene TRBJ1-1; TCRdb's assignment of TRBD1 cannot be checked, as there is no DNA. The CDR3 consists of 15 residues. The CDR3 sequence is CASSRDRAGNTEAFF.

This clonotype ranks as medium-sized in terms of frequency. The chain couples TRBV9 to TRBJ2-1. In germline, CDR1 is SGDLS, CDR2 YYNGEE. The CDR3 covers 16 residues. CDR3 sequence reads: CASSVLAESSYNEQFF. Full variable domain (missing parts from reference TRBV9 and TRBJ2-1): DSGVTQTPKHLITATGQRVTLRCSPRSGDLSVYWYQQSLDQGLQFLIQYYNGEERAKGNILERFSAQQFPDLHSELNLSSLELGDSALYFCASSVLAESSYNEQFFGPGTRLTVL.

The chain links TRBV7-8 to TRBJ2-3; TCRdb returns TRBD1, unconfirmable since there is no DNA. From germline, CDR1 is SGHVS and CDR2 FQNEAQ. The CDR3 extends over 16 amino acids. CDR3 loop: CASSQSPGQGTDTQYF.

This clonotype is labeled medium-sized based on frequency. V is TRBV2 and J is TRBJ2-7; TCRdb's assignment of TRBD1 cannot be checked, as there is no DNA. The CDR3 consists of 14 residues. Per the germline V gene, CDR1 is SNHLY and CDR2 is FYNNEI. CDR3 sequence reads: CASSGQAPFYEQYF.

V usage is TRBV5-1 and J usage is TRBJ2-1; TCRdb calls TRBD2, which cannot be checked without DNA. CDR1 SGHRS and CDR2 YFSETQ come from the germline V gene. CDR3 length: 14 amino acids. CDR3 sequence reads: CASSSTGEYNEQFF.

Measured by frequency, this clonotype is medium-sized. V usage is TRBV14 and J usage is TRBJ2-1; TCRdb calls TRBD1, which cannot be checked without DNA. The germline V gene has CDR1 SGHDN and CDR2 FVKESK. The CDR3 has 14 amino acids. CDR3 sequence reads: CASSQAVTGDEQFF. Full variable domain (missing parts from reference TRBV14 and TRBJ2-1): EAGVTQFPSHSVIEKGQTVTLRCDPISGHDNLYWYRRVMGKEIKFLLHFVKESKQDESGMPNNRFLAERTGGTYSTLKVQPAELEDSGVYFCASSQAVTGDEQFFGPGTRLTVL.

Considering frequency, this clonotype is medium-sized (0.01 to 0.1%). The V call is TRBV29-1, the J call TRBJ2-7; TCRdb gives TRBD1 as the D gene, but with no DNA this cannot be confirmed. There are 13 residues in the CDR3. Germline V gene lookup returns CDR1 SQVTM and CDR2 ANQGSEA. CDR3 residues: CSVTGTGSHEQYF.

This rearrangement joins TRBV10-3 to TRBJ1-1. The germline V gene encodes CDR1 ENHRY and CDR2 SYGVKD. This CDR3 comprises 14 residues. The CDR3 protein is CAISESGFDTEAFF.

Considering frequency, this clonotype is medium-sized. J is TRBJ1-6 and V is TRBV7-2; TCRdb designates TRBD1, a call that cannot be tested without DNA. From germline, CDR1 is SGHTA and CDR2 FQGNSA. This CDR3 has 15 residues. The CDR3 is CASSLVGTGSSPLHF.